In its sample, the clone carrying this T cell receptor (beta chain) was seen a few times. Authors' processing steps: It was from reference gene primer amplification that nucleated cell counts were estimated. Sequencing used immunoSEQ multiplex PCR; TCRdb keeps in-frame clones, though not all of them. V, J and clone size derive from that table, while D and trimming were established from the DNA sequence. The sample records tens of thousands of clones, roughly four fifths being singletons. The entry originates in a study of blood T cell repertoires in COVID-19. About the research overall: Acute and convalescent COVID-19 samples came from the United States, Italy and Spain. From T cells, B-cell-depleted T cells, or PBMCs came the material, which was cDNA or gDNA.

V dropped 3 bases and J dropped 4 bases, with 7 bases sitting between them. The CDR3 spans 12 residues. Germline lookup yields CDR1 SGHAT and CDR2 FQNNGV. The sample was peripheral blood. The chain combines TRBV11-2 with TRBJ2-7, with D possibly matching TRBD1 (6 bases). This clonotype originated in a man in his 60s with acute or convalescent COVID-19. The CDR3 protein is CASSFTGYEQYF. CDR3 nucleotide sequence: TGTGCCAGCAGCTTCACAGGGTACGAGCAGTACTTC.